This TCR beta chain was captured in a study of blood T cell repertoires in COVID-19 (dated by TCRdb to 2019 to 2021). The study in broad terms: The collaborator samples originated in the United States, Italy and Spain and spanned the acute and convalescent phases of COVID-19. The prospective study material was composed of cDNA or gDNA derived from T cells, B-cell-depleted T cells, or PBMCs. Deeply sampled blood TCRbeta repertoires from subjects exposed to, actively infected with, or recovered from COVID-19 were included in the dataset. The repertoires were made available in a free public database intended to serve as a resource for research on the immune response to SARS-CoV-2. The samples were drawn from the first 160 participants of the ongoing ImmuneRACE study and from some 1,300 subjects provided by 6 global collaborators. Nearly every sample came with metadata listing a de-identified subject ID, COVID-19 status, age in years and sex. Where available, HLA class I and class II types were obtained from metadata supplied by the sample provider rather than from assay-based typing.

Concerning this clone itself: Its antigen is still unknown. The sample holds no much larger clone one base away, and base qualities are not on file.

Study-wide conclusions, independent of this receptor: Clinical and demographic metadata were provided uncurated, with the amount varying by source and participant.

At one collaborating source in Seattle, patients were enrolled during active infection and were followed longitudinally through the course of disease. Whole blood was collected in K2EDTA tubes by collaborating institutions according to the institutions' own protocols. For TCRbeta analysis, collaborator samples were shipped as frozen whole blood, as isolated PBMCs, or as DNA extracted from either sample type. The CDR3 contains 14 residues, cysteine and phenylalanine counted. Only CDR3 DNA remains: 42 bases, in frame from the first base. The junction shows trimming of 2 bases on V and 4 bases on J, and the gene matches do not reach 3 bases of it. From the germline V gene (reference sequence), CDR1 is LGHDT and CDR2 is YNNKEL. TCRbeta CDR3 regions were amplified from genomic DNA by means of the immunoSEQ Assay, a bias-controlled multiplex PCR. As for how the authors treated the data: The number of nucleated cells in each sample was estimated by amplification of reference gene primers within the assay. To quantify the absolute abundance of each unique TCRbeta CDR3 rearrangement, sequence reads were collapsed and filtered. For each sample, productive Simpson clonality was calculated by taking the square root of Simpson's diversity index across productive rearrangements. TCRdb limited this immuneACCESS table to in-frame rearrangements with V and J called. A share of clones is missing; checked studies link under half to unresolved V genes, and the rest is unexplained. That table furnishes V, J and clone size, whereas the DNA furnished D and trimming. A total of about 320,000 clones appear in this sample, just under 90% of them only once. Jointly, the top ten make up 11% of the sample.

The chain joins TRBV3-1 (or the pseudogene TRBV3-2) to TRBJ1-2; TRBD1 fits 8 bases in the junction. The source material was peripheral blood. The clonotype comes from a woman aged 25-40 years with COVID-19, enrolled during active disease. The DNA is TGTGCCAGCAGCCAACTCGGACAGGGCTATGGCTACACCTTC. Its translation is CASSQLGQGYGYTF.